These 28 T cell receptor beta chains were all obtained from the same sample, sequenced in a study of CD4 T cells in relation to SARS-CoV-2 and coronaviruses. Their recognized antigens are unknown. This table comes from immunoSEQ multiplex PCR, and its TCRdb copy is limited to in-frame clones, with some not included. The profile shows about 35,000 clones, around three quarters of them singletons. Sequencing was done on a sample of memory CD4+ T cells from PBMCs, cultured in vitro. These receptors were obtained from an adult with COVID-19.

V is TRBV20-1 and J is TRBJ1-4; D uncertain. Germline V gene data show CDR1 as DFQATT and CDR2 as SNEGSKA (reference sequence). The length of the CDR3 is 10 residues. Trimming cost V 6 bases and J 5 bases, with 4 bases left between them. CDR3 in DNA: TGCAGTGCCGAAAATGAAAAACTGTTTTTT. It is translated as CSAENEKLFF.

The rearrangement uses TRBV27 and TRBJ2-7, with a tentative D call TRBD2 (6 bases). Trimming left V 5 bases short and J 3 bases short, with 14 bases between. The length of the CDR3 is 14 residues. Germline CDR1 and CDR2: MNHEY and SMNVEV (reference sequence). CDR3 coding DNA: TGTGCCAGCAGTCTTCGCCGGAGGGACTACGAGCAGTACTTC. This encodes CASSLRRRDYEQYF.

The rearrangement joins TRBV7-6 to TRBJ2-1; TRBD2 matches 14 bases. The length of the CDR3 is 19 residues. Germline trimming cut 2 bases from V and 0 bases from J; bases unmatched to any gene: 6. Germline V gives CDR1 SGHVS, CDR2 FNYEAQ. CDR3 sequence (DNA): TGTGCCAGCAGCTTATCTAGACTAGCGGGAGGGTCCTCCTACAATGAGCAGTTCTTC. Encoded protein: CASSLSRLAGGSSYNEQFF.

The CDR3 sequence: CSASRGFTLSYEQYF. The CDR3, as DNA: TGCAGTGCTAGTAGGGGGTTTACTCTCTCCTACGAGCAGTACTTC. The V call is TRBV20-1, the J call TRBJ2-7, with a tentative D call TRBD1 (6 bases). CDR1 DFQATT and CDR2 SNEGSKA come from the germline V gene (reference sequence). V lost 3 bases, J lost 0 bases, and 15 bases lay in between. The CDR3 runs 15 residues.

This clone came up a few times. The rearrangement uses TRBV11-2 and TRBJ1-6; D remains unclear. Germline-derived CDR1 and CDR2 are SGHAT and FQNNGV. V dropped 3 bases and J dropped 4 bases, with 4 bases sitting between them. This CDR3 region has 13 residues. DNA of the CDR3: TGTGCCAGCAGCTTGCAGTATAATTCACCCCTCCACTTT. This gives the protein CASSLQYNSPLHF.

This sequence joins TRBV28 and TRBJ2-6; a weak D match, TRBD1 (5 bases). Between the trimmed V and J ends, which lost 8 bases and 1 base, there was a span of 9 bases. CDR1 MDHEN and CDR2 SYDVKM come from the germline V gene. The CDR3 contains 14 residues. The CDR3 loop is CASSRQSGANVLTF. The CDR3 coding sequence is TGTGCCAGCTCTAGACAGTCTGGGGCCAACGTCCTGACTTTC.

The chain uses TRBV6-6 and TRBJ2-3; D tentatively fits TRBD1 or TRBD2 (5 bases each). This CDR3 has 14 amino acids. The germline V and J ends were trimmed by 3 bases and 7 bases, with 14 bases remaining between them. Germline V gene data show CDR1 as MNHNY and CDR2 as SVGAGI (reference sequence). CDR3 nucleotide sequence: TGTGCCAGCAGTTATACAGGAGGCACGAATACGCAGTATTTT. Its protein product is CASSYTGGTNTQYF.

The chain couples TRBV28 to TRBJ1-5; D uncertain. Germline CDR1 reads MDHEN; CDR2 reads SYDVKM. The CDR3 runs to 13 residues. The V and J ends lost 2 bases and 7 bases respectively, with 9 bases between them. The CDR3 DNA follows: TGTGCCAGCAGTTTACGGCCCGGGCAGCCCCAGCATTTT. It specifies CASSLRPGQPQHF. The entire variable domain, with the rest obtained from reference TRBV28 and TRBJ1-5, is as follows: DVKVTQSSRYLVKRTGEKVFLECVQDMDHENMFWYRQDPGLGLRLIYFSYDVKMKEKGDIPEGYSVSREKKERFSLILESASTNQTSMYLCASSLRPGQPQHFGDGTRLSIL.

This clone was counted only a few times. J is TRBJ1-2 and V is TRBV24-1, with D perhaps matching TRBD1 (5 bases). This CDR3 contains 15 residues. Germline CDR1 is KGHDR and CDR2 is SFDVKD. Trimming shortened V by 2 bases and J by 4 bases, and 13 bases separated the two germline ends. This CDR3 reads CATSDSRWDPYGYTF. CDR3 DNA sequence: TGTGCCACCAGTGATTCCCGCTGGGACCCCTATGGCTACACCTTC.

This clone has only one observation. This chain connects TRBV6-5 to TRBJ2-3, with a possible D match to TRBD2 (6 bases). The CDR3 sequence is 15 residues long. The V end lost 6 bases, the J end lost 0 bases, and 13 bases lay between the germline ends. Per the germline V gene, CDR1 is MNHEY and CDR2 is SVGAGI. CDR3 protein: CASRLRGTSTDTQYF. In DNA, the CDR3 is TGTGCCAGCAGGCTTCGAGGGACTAGCACAGATACGCAGTATTTT.

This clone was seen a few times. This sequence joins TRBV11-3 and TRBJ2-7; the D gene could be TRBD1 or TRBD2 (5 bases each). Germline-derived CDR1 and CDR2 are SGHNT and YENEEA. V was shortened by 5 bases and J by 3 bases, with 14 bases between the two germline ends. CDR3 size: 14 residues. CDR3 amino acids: CASSLRFGGYEQYF. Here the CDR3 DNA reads TGTGCCAGCAGCCTCCGTTTTGGGGGCTACGAGCAGTACTTC.

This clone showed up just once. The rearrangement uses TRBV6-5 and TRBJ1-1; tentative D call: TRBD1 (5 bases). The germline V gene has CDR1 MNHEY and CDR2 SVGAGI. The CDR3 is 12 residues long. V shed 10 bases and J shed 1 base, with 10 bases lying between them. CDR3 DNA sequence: TGTGCCACCTCAGGGCGGAACACTGAAGCTTTCTTT. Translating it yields CATSGRNTEAFF.

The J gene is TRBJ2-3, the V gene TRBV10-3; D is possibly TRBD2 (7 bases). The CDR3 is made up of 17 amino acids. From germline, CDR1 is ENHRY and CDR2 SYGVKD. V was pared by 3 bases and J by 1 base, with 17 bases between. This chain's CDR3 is CAISDRGRETGTDTQYF. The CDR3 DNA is TGTGCCATCAGTGACCGGGGGCGGGAGACGGGCACAGATACGCAGTATTTT.

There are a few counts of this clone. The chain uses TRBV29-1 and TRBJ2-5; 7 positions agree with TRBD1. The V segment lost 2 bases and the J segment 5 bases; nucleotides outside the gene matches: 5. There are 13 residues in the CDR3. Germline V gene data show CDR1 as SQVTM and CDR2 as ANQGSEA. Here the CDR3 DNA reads TGCAGCGTTGAACTACAGGGGTGGGAGACCCAGTACTTC. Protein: CSVELQGWETQYF.

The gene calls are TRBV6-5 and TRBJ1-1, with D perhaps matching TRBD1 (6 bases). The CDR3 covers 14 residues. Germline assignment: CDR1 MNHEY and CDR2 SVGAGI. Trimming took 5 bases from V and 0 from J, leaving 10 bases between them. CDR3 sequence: CASSQQGVNTEAFF. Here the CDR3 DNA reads TGTGCCAGCAGTCAACAGGGAGTGAACACTGAAGCTTTCTTT.

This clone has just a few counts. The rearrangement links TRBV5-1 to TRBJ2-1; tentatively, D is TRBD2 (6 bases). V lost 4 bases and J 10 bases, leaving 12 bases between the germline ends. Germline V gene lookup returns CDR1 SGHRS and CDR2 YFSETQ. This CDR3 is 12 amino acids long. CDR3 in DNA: TGCGCCAGCAGCCGGGCCGGGGGAGAGCAGTTCTTC. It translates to CASSRAGGEQFF.

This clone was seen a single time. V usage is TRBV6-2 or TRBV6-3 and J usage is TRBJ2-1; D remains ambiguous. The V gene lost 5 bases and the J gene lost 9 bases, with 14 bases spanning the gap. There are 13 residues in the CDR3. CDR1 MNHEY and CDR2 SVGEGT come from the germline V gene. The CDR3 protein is CASSKTSRPEQFF. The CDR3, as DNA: TGTGCCAGCAGTAAAACGAGCCGGCCTGAGCAGTTCTTC.

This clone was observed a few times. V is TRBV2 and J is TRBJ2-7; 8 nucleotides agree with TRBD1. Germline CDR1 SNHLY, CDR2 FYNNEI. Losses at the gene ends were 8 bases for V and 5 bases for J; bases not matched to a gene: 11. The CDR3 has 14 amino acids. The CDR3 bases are TGTGCCAGCCTACCCCCGGGACAGGCGAACGAGCAGTACTTC. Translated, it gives CASLPPGQANEQYF.

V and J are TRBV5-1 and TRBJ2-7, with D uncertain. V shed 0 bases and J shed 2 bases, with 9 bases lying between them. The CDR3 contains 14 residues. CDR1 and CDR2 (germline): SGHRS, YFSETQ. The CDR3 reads CASSLGNSAYEQYF. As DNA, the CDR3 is TGCGCCAGCAGCTTGGGCAACAGTGCCTACGAGCAGTACTTC. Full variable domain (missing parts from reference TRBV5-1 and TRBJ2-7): KAGVTQTPRYLIKTRGQQVTLSCSPISGHRSVSWYQQTPGQGLQFLFEYFSETQRNKGNFPGRFSGRQFSNSRSEMNVSTLELGDSALYLCASSLGNSAYEQYFGPGTRLTVT.

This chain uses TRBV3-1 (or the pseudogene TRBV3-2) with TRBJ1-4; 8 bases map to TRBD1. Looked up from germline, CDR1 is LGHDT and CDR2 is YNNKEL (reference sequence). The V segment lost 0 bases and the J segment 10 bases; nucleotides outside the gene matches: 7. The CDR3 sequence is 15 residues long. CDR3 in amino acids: CASSQDPGGRGKLFF. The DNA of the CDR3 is TGTGCCAGCAGCCAAGACCCAGGGGGCCGAGGAAAACTGTTTTTT.

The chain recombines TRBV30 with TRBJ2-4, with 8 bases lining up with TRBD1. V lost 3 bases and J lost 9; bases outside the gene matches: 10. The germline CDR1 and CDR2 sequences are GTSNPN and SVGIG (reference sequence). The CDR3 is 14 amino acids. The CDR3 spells CAWRPGGAGGIQYF. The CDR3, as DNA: TGTGCCTGGAGGCCAGGGGGCGCTGGCGGCATTCAGTACTTC.

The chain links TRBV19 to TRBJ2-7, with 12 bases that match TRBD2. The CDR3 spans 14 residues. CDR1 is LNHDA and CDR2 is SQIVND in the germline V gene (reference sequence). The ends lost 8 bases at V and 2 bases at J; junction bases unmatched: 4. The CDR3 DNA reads TGTGCCAGTTCTCTAGCGGGAGGGACCTACGAGCAGTACTTC. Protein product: CASSLAGGTYEQYF.

As DNA, the CDR3 is TGCAGCGTTGAAAACCAGGGGAGGGGGTACAACAATGAGCAGTTCTTC. Its translation: CSVENQGRGYNNEQFF. This chain connects TRBV29-1 to TRBJ2-1, with D perhaps matching TRBD2 (7 bases). Trimming stripped 2 bases from V and 5 bases from J, with 19 bases between. The CDR3 length is 16 residues. Germline V lookup: CDR1 SQVTM, CDR2 ANQGSEA.

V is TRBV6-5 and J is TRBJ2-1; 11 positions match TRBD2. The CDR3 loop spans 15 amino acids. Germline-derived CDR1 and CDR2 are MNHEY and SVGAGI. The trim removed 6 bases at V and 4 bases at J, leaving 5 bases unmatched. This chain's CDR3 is CASSNLAGGYNEQFF. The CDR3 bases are TGTGCCAGCAGCAATCTAGCGGGAGGTTACAATGAGCAGTTCTTC.

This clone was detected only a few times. The CDR3 nucleotides read TGTGCCAGCAGCTCAGCAAAGTGGGGCCCCCCACACTTT. It is translated as CASSSAKWGPPHF. The chain combines TRBV7-8 with TRBJ1-6, with D perhaps matching TRBD1 (5 bases). Germline V gene sequence: CDR1 SGHVS, CDR2 FQNEAQ. V was cut by 4 bases and J by 19 bases, with 20 bases left in between. The CDR3 loop spans 13 amino acids.

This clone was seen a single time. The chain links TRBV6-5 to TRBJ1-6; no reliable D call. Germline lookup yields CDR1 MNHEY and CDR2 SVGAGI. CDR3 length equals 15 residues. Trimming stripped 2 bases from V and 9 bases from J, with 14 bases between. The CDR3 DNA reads TGTGCCAGCAGTTACCAAACAGCCACGGGTTCACCCCTCCACTTT. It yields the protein CASSYQTATGSPLHF.

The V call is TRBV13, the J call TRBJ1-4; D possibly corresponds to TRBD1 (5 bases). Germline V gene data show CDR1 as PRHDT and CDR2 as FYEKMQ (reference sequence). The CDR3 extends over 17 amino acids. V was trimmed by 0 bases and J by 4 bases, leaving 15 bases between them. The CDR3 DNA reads TGTGCCAGCAGCTTAGGCCCGTATAGGGGCGATAATGAAAAACTGTTTTTT. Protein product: CASSLGPYRGDNEKLFF.

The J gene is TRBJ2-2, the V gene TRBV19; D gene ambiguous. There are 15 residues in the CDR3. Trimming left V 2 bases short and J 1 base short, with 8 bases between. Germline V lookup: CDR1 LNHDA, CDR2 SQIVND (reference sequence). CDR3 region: CASSIQAMNTGELFF. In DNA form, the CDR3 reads TGTGCCAGTAGTATACAGGCTATGAACACCGGGGAGCTGTTTTTT.